The source of this T cell receptor (beta chain) is a study of T cells in Graves' hyperthyroidism and ophthalmopathy. Study-wide findings and caveats: Peripheral blood also featured most of the thyroid clonotypes expanded above 0.001.

Patients aged 18 to 65 with hyperthyroidism were newly diagnosed, with duration under 2 months. PBMCs came from 7.5 to 10 ml fresh peripheral blood. What was amplified from RNA transcripts were TCR beta CDR3 regions. HTBI primers were used for first-round RT-PCR of the TCR CDR3. TCRdb re-analysed the multiplex PCR reads in MiXCR, keeping a single row per CDR3 protein. The table has 700,000 or so distinct CDR3 sequences, approximately 16% seen once. Germline V lookup: CDR1 SGHTS, CDR2 YDEGEE. This CDR3 is 12 amino acids long. The V gene end was trimmed by 4 bases and the J gene end by 7 bases; junction bases not matched to a gene: 5. On this clonotype itself: Its antigen is not known.

Sequences were obtained from blood. The V and J genes are TRBV5-8 and TRBJ2-7; TRBD1 matches 7 bases. The origin of this receptor is a man between 18 and 35 years old with Graves' hyperthyroidism. The CDR3 DNA sequence: TGTGCCAGCAGCCCCAGGGGGTGGGAGCAGTACTTC. This gives the protein CASSPRGWEQYF.